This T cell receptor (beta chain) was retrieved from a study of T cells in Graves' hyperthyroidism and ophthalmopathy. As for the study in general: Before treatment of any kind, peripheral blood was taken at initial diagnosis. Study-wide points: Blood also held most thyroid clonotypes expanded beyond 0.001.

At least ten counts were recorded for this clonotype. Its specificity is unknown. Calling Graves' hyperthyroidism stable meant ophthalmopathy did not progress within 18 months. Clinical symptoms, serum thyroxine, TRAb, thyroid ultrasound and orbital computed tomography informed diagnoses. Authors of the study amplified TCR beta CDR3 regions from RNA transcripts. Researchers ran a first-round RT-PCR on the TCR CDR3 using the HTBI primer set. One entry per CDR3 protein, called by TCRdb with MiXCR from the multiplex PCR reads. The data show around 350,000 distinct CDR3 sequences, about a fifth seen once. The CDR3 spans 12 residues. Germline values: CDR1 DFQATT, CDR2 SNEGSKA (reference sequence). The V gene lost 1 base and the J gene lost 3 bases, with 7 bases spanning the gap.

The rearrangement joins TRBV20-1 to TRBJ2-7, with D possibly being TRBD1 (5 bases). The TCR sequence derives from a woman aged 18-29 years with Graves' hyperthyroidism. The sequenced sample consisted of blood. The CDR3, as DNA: TGCAGTGCTAGAGGGACAAACTACGAGCAGTACTTC. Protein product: CSARGTNYEQYF.